The text below deals with one T cell receptor beta chain. Its antigen is undetermined. Mismatch with germline at one junction end may stem from a read error. This entry comes from a study of cytomegalovirus exposure and HLA in healthy donors. Notes on the study in general: The study recorded 150 to 200 TCR beta chains that were cytomegalovirus-associated.

CDR1 MNHNY and CDR2 SVGAGI come from the germline V gene (reference sequence). The CDR3 spans 14 residues. PCR employed 60 Vbeta and 13 Jbeta primers. The protocol was immunoSEQ multiplex PCR, while the TCRdb copy is restricted to in-frame clones and leaves out a portion. Of about 31,000 clones in the sample, roughly 64% were seen once. The receptor comes from a middle-aged man in good health and CMV-seropositive. The chain recombines TRBV6-6 with TRBJ2-3; perhaps TRBD2 as D (5 bases). The sample taken for sequencing was PBMCs. The CDR3 region is CASSSDLGAVGADF. In DNA form, the CDR3 reads TGTGCCAGCAGTTCCGACCTTGGAGCGGTAGGCGCAGATTTT.